The source of this T cell receptor (beta chain) is a study of T cell repertoires in enteric fever (dated by TCRdb to the late 2010s). In the study overall: Working with volunteers who had been experimentally challenged with Salmonella Typhi or Paratyphi A, the study rebuilt the Salmonella-specific repertoire of their circulating effector CD4+ T cells. Circulating effector CD4+ T cells responding to Salmonella infection were identified by mass cytometry. T cell staining, including ex vivo staining, was performed with tetramers loaded with CdtB(105-125) peptide variants (SP110Y, ST110H). Live fluorescence barcoding was joined in the study by mass cytometry, by T cell receptor sequencing and by unbiased single-cell cloning.

The run used an Illumina MiSeq. TCRdb reanalyzed the raw reads on its own, using fastp at Q25 for trimming and MiXCR for clone calling, and kept in-frame beta chains. Rows are combined by CDR3 protein, so each entry shows the most common genes and DNA. For this sample the table gives fewer than 2,000 distinct CDR3 sequences, of which just over 35% were detected only once. In total, the top ten clones hold less than 20% of the sample. Per the germline V gene, SGHRS is the CDR1 and YFSETQ is the CDR2. The CDR3 measures 15 amino acids from cysteine to phenylalanine. Just the 45-base CDR3 DNA is kept, in frame starting at base 1. From V the trimming removes 1 base and from J it removes 1 base, while the gene matches leave 2 bases of the junction unaccounted for. The research as a whole found: S. Typhi- and S. Paratyphi A-specific immunodominant T cell antigens were identified as HlyE and CdtB, respectively. Among the expanded clonotypes were cross-reactive responses to distantly related Salmonella serovars as well as clones that recognized antigens unique to S. Typhi or S. Paratyphi A. Single amino acid variations in the immunodominant proteins CdtB and PhoN appeared to drive accumulation of T cells not cross-reacting between serovars.

This clonotype was seen only a few times. Its antigen is still unknown. No quality values exist for individual bases; no much larger clone is one base distant. The sequence derives from a human donor with Salmonella enteric fever, either typhoid or paratyphoid (not recorded which). The sequencing input was CCR7- CD38- CD4+ T cells from PBMCs. Here the chain combines TRBV5-1 and TRBJ2-7; 10 of the junction bases match TRBD2. The CDR3 in this case is CASSLTSGISYEQYF. The nucleotide sequence reads TGCGCCAGCAGCTTGACTAGCGGGATTTCCTACGAGCAGTACTTC.